This T cell receptor (beta chain) stems from a study of CD8 T cells in cerebrospinal fluid in Alzheimer's disease. Study context: Clonal expansion of CSF T cells was measured with plate-based and droplet-based single-cell sequencing. Study-level points and caveats: Finding EBV-specific TCRs in cerebrospinal fluid does not show EBV causes Alzheimer's disease. Healthy subjects less often had a clone of at least 3% than Alzheimer's patients.

This clonotype counts as medium-sized by frequency. The antigen is undetermined. For each CDR3 protein, TCRdb gives one entry from its re-call of the 10x single-cell sequencing reads, without DNA. This sample's table has 1,000 or so distinct CDR3 sequences. For droplet-based sequencing, live CSF cells were sorted using a live/dead marker. This CDR3 has 14 amino acids. Germline CDR1 MNHEY, CDR2 SMNVEV (reference sequence). This chain links TRBV27 with TRBJ2-7. The sequenced sample was cerebrospinal fluid. This receptor was identified in a human donor in good health. The chain's CDR3 is CASRGSRTAYEQYF.